This passage covers 20 T cell receptor beta chains from one sample sequenced in a study of blood T cell repertoires in COVID-19. The method was immunoSEQ multiplex PCR; TCRdb's version includes in-frame clones alone and lacks a portion of them. This sample has about 85,000 clones; 90% occur once, and the top ten carry approximately 4%. The sequenced sample was peripheral blood. The receptor set was obtained from a woman of 80 years or more with active or convalescent COVID-19.

This chain joins TRBV28 and TRBJ1-2; no definite D call. This CDR3 contains 14 residues. Germline loops: CDR1 MDHEN, CDR2 SYDVKM. Trimming took 2 bases from V and 4 from J, leaving 11 bases between them. This CDR3 is CASSLHAGGYGYTF. CDR3 bases: TGTGCCAGCAGTTTACACGCCGGAGGCTATGGCTACACCTTC.

This chain uses TRBV18 with TRBJ2-7; D gene ambiguous. This CDR3 region has 13 residues. Germline CDR1 KGHSH, CDR2 LQKENI. V was shortened by 1 base and J by 6 bases, with 10 bases between the two germline ends. CDR3 loop: CASSPLDSGEQYF. The CDR3 region has the DNA TGTGCCAGCTCACCACTAGACTCGGGCGAGCAGTACTTC.

The chain employs TRBV28 and TRBJ2-7, with 7 bases fitting TRBD1. Germline V gene data show CDR1 as MDHEN and CDR2 as SYDVKM. Trimming at V came to 10 bases and at J to 4 bases, leaving 16 bases not matched to a gene. The CDR3 runs 15 residues. The CDR3 is CATSRGSEGAYEQYF. The CDR3, as DNA: TGTGCCACCTCCAGAGGGTCCGAGGGGGCGTACGAGCAGTACTTC.

The rearrangement joins TRBV7-2 to TRBJ1-5; TRBD1 agrees at 7 bases. This CDR3 is 15 amino acids long. Trimming took 2 bases from V and 6 from J; bases not matched to a gene: 7. The germline CDR1 and CDR2 sequences are SGHTA and FQGNSA. CDR3 residues: CASSLRQGGPQPQHF. The CDR3 DNA sequence: TGTGCCAGCAGCTTACGACAGGGTGGACCTCAGCCCCAGCATTTT.

The chain recombines TRBV5-1 with TRBJ2-2; TRBD2 matches 8 bases. V shed 8 bases and J 5 bases; nucleotides not matched to a gene: 11. Germline V CDR1 and CDR2: SGHRS, YFSETQ. The CDR3 runs 15 residues. Here the CDR3 reads CASQGFIAGTGELFF. Here the CDR3 DNA reads TGCGCCAGTCAGGGATTTATAGCGGGAACCGGGGAGCTGTTTTTT. Looking up the rest from reference TRBV5-1 and TRBJ2-2 gives the full variable domain: KAGVTQTPRYLIKTRGQQVTLSCSPISGHRSVSWYQQTPGQGLQFLFEYFSETQRNKGNFPGRFSGRQFSNSRSEMNVSTLELGDSALYLCASQGFIAGTGELFFGEGSRLTVL.

The chain links TRBV19 to TRBJ1-6, with 9 bases lining up with TRBD1. Per germline, CDR1 LNHDA and CDR2 SQIVND (reference sequence). Trimming at V came to 5 bases and at J to 5 bases, leaving 4 bases not matched to a gene. The length of the CDR3 is 15 residues. CDR3 DNA sequence: TGTGCCAGTAGTGGGGGACAGGGAAATAATTCACCCCTCCACTTT. It translates to CASSGGQGNNSPLHF.

This clone was observed many times. CDR3 in amino acids: CASTTDTWGPLHF. The CDR3 bases are TGTGCCAGCACCACGGACACGTGGGGACCCCTCCACTTT. The rearrangement links TRBV12-3 or TRBV12-4 to TRBJ1-6; TRBD1 is a possible D gene (5 bases). This CDR3 has 13 amino acids. The V end lost 7 bases, the J end lost 12 bases, and 16 bases lay between the germline ends.

In this sample, this clone turned up a few times. This chain links TRBV20-1 with TRBJ2-1; no clear D. Germline CDR1 DFQATT, CDR2 SNEGSKA (reference sequence). The CDR3 spans 16 residues. V lost 3 bases, J lost 7 bases, and 22 bases lay in between. Here the CDR3 DNA reads TGCAGTGCTAGTAAGTTGCGGCAATCGTTTAAGAATGAGCAGTTCTTC. It codes for CSASKLRQSFKNEQFF.

The chain links TRBV28 to TRBJ1-1, with D maybe TRBD1 (5 bases). Germline lookup yields CDR1 MDHEN and CDR2 SYDVKM. There are 14 residues in the CDR3. Trimming shortened V by 3 bases and J by 5 bases, and 13 bases separated the two germline ends. CDR3 bases: TGTGCCAGCAGTTTCCCGACAGATTTGACTGAAGCTTTCTTT. It encodes CASSFPTDLTEAFF.

This chain joins TRBV5-1 and TRBJ1-1; D possibly corresponds to TRBD1 (5 bases). Germline CDR1 is SGHRS and CDR2 is YFSETQ. Trimming pared 4 bases from V and 5 bases from J, leaving 15 bases between. This CDR3 region has 14 residues. The CDR3 loop reads CASSPRQMGTEAFF. In nucleotides, the CDR3 is TGCGCCAGCAGCCCAAGACAGATGGGGACTGAAGCTTTCTTT.

The DNA for the CDR3 is TGTGCCAGCAGCTTGGAAGGACTAGCTGATAAGCGAAGCAGTGAGCAGTTCTTC. Its protein is CASSLEGLADKRSSEQFF. V and J are TRBV5-4 and TRBJ2-1; TRBD2 agrees at 8 bases. J gave up 9 bases and V 0 bases, and 17 bases lay outside the gene matches. This CDR3 contains 18 residues. In germline, CDR1 is SGHNT, CDR2 YYREEE (reference sequence).

This chain connects TRBV9 to TRBJ1-3; the D is unclear. The length of the CDR3 is 17 residues. V was trimmed by 0 bases and J by 1 base, leaving 14 bases between them. The germline V gene has CDR1 SGDLS and CDR2 YYNGEE. The DNA of the CDR3 is TGTGCCAGCAGCGTAGCATCCTCAAGAACATCTGGAAACACCATATATTTT. Residues: CASSVASSRTSGNTIYF.

V gene TRBV4-2 combines with J gene TRBJ1-1, with unresolved D. In germline, CDR1 is LGHNA, CDR2 YNFKEQ. The CDR3 spans 17 residues. Between the trimmed V and J ends, which lost 3 bases and 3 bases, there was a span of 20 bases. The CDR3: CASSQEEQKIGYTEAFF. For the CDR3, the DNA is TGTGCCAGCAGCCAGGAAGAGCAAAAAATCGGGTACACTGAAGCTTTCTTT.

This chain uses TRBV5-4 with TRBJ2-1; 8 bases align to TRBD1. Germline-derived CDR1 and CDR2 are SGHNT and YYREEE (reference sequence). Losses at the gene ends were 3 bases for V and 8 bases for J; bases not matched to a gene: 7. The CDR3 runs to 14 residues. DNA of the CDR3: TGTGCCAGCAGCTCAGGGGGCTTGGTCGATGAGCAGTTCTTC. Its protein is CASSSGGLVDEQFF.

The chain has TRBV27 and TRBJ1-6; D gene unclear. The CDR3 is made up of 19 amino acids. Germline lookup yields CDR1 MNHEY and CDR2 SMNVEV (reference sequence). V gave up 3 bases and J gave up 1 base, with 19 bases separating them. Written as DNA, the CDR3 is TGTGCCAGCAGTTTGAGTCCGCGCTTTGAATCGTCCTATAATTCACCCCTCCACTTT. This codes for CASSLSPRFESSYNSPLHF.

The chain has TRBV2 and TRBJ2-1; 11 nucleotides agree with TRBD2. CDR1 and CDR2 (germline): SNHLY, FYNNEI. Trimming took 5 bases from V and 8 from J; bases not matched to a gene: 8. This CDR3 region has 15 residues. CDR3 region: CASSQTSGTAHEQFF. In DNA form, the CDR3 reads TGTGCCAGCAGTCAGACTAGCGGGACTGCCCATGAGCAGTTCTTC.

This clone was counted once. The V and J genes are TRBV9 and TRBJ2-5; 9 bases are shared with TRBD2. This CDR3 spans 17 amino acids. In germline, CDR1 is SGDLS, CDR2 YYNGEE. Trimming cost V 0 bases and J 2 bases; bases outside gene matches: 8. The CDR3 bases are TGTGCCAGCAGCGTAGGGAGTAGCGGGGGACGACAAGAGACCCAGTACTTC. Amino acid sequence: CASSVGSSGGRQETQYF.

This chain joins TRBV2 and TRBJ1-1; D remains ambiguous. Germline CDR1 SNHLY, CDR2 FYNNEI. V was trimmed by 3 bases and J by 0 bases, leaving 5 bases between them. The CDR3 extends over 13 amino acids. The CDR3 bases are TGTGCCAGCAGTGACACACTGAACACTGAAGCTTTCTTT. This sequence encodes CASSDTLNTEAFF.

About this clone: At the DNA level, this CDR3 is encoded by other sequences in the same sample as well. V gene TRBV30 combines with J gene TRBJ1-1, with TRBD1 identical over 7 bases. CDR1 and CDR2 (germline): GTSNPN, SVGIG (reference sequence). Losses at the gene ends were 0 bases for V and 1 base for J; bases not matched to a gene: 2. This CDR3 has 14 amino acids. The CDR3 DNA sequence: TGTGCCTGGAGTGTTCACAGGGGGAACACTGAAGCTTTCTTT. Residues: CAWSVHRGNTEAFF. Variable domain in full (rest from reference TRBV30 and TRBJ1-1): SQTIHQWPATLVQPVGSPLSLECTVEGTSNPNLYWYRQAAGRGLQLLFYSVGIGQISSEVPQNLSASRPQDRQFILSSKKLLLSDSGFYLCAWSVHRGNTEAFFGQGTRLTVV.

The gene calls are TRBV6-2 or TRBV6-3 and TRBJ2-7; a possible D gene is TRBD1 (5 bases). Trimming removed 5 bases from V and 2 bases from J, with 22 bases in between. The CDR3 loop spans 17 amino acids. Germline CDR1 MNHEY, CDR2 SVGEGT. The CDR3 DNA sequence: TGTGCCAGCAGTCGTACTACGAACCCTGACAGACCCTACGAGCAGTACTTC. Its protein is CASSRTTNPDRPYEQYF.